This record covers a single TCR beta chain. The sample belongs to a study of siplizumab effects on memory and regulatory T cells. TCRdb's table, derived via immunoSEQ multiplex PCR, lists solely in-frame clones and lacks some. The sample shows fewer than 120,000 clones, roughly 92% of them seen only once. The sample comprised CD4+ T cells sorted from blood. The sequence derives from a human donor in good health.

The CDR3 loop is CASRTTGGGYTF. As DNA, the CDR3 is TGTGCCAGCAGGACGACAGGGGGCGGCTACACCTTC. The V gene is TRBV28, the J gene TRBJ1-2; 10 bases map to TRBD1. Unmatched junction bases numbered 3, after V lost 6 bases and J lost 8 bases. The CDR3 spans 12 residues. Germline CDR1 is MDHEN and CDR2 is SYDVKM.